This T cell receptor beta chain was obtained from a study of shared clonotypes between healthy human individuals. On this clone itself: What it recognizes is unknown. The sample has other DNA sequences that encode this CDR3 too.

Deep was the level at which the assay was run. The authors loaded around 190 ng DNA, tens of thousands of T cell genomes, into sorted-subset replicate PCRs. Methods used by the authors: Without quality scores, immunoSEQ junctional reads could not be filtered like full-length reads. TCRdb's copy holds only in-frame clones and misses some; the assay was immunoSEQ multiplex PCR. The D gene and trimming were derived from the DNA, and the V and J assignments and clone size from that table. The sample consists of about 2.3 million clones, 90% to 95% of them appearing once. The germline V gene encodes CDR1 SGHRS and CDR2 YFSETQ. The length of the CDR3 is 16 residues. The germline V and J ends were trimmed by 2 bases and 0 bases, with 9 bases remaining between them. The study's findings and limits: Clonotype sharing across a handful of donors was observed for roughly 5% of naive CD4 clonotypes.

The chain uses TRBV5-1 and TRBJ2-6; possible D gene TRBD1, 6 bases. Material: naive CD4+ T cells from PBMCs. Noted subset: CD45RA+ positively selected. The receptor's source is a man younger than 35 in good health. Some clones in this sample may be carry-over from other donors' samples. In DNA form, the CDR3 reads TGCGCCAGCAGCTTTCAGGGGAGCTCTGGGGCCAACGTCCTGACTTTC. Its translation is CASSFQGSSGANVLTF.